The next 2 T cell receptor beta chains were all read from a single sample in a study of technical replicates of blood from a few donors. The data were produced by immunoSEQ multiplex PCR, yet TCRdb's version contains in-frame clones alone and is incomplete. The sample has about 83,000 clones, about 96% seen once. What was sequenced was T cells isolated from PBMCs. These receptors were obtained from a human donor in good health.

The gene calls are TRBV14 and TRBJ1-3; D not resolved. Germline V gene lookup returns CDR1 SGHDN and CDR2 FVKESK. V dropped 1 base and J dropped 1 base, with 2 bases sitting between them. The CDR3 is 13 residues long. The CDR3 is CASSQVSGNTIYF. CDR3 in DNA: TGTGCCAGCAGCCAAGTATCTGGAAACACCATATATTTT.

The chain is built from TRBV2 and TRBJ2-3, with D unclear. This CDR3 is built from 12 residues. Looked up from germline, CDR1 is SNHLY and CDR2 is FYNNEI. Trimming shortened V by 1 base and J by 5 bases, and 4 bases separated the two germline ends. Here the CDR3 reads CASSEGIDTQYF. The DNA of the CDR3 is TGTGCCAGCAGTGAAGGTATAGATACGCAGTATTTT.